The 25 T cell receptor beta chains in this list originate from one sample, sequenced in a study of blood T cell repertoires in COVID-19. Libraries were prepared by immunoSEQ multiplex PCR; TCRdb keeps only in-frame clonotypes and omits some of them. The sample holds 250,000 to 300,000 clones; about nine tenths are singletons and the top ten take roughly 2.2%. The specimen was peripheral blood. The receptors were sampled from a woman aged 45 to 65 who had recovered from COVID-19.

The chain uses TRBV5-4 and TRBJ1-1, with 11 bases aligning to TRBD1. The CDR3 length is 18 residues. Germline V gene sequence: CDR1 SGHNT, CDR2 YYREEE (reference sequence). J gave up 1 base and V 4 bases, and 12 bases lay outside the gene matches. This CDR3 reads CASSAGQGATMANTEAFF. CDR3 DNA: TGTGCCAGCAGCGCTGGACAGGGGGCGACTATGGCGAACACTGAAGCTTTCTTT.

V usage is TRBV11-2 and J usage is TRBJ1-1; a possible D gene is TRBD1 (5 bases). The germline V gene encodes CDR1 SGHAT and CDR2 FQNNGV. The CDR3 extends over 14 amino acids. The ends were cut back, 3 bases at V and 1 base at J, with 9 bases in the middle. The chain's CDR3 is CASSFGQGNTEAFF. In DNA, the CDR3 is TGTGCCAGCAGCTTTGGGCAGGGGAACACTGAAGCTTTCTTT.

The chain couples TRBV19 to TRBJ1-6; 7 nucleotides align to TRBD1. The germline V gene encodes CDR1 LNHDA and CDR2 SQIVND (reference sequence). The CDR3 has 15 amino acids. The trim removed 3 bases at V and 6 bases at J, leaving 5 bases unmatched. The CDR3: CASSMTGIRNSPLHF. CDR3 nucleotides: TGTGCCAGTAGTATGACAGGGATTCGTAATTCACCCCTCCACTTT.

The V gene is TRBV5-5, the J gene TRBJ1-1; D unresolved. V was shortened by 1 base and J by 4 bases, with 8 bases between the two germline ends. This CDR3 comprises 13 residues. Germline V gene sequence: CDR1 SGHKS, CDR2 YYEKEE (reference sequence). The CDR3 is CASSLRRVTEAFF. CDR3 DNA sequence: TGTGCCAGCAGCTTGCGGAGGGTCACTGAAGCTTTCTTT.

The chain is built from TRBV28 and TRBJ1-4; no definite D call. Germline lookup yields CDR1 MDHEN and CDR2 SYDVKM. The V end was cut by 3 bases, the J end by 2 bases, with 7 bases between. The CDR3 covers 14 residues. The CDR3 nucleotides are TGTGCCAGCAGTTTGCCACAGACTAATGAAAAACTGTTTTTT. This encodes CASSLPQTNEKLFF.

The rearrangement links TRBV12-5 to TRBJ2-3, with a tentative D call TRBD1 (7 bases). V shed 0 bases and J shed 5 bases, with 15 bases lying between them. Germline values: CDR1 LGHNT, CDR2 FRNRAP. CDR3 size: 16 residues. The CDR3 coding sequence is TGTGCTAGTGGTTTGGTATTAGGAGGGGGCATAGATACGCAGTATTTT. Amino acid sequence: CASGLVLGGGIDTQYF.

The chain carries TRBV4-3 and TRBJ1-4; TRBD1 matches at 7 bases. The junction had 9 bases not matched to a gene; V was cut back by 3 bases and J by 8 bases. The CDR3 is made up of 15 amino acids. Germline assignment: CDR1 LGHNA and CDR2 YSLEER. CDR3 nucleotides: TGCGCCAGCAGCCACCTTAAGGGGGCATCGGAAAAACTGTTTTTT. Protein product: CASSHLKGASEKLFF.

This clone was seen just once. The CDR3 here is CASNPRGLYNEQFF. CDR3 nucleotide sequence: TGTGCCAGTAATCCAAGGGGGTTGTACAATGAGCAGTTCTTC. The chain joins TRBV19 to TRBJ2-1; a possible D gene is TRBD1 (6 bases). This CDR3 region has 14 residues. Germline-derived CDR1 and CDR2 are LNHDA and SQIVND (reference sequence). Trimming pared 7 bases from V and 4 bases from J, leaving 14 bases between.

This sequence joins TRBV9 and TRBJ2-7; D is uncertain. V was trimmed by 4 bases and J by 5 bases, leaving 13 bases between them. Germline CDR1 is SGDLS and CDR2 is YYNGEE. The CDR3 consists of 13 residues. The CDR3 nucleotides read TGTGCCAGCAGCAATATGATTGGCAACGAGCAGTACTTC. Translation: CASSNMIGNEQYF.

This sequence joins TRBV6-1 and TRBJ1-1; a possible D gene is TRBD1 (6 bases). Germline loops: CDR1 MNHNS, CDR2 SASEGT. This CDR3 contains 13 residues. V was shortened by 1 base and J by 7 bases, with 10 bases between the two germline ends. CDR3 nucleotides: TGTGCCAGCAGTGAAGAGGGACATAGTGAAGCTTTCTTT. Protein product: CASSEEGHSEAFF.

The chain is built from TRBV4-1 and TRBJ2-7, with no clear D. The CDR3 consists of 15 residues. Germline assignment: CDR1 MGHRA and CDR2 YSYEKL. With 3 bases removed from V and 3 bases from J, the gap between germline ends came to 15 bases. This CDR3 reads CASSQALGQFYEQYF. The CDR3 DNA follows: TGCGCCAGCAGCCAGGCCCTGGGCCAATTCTACGAGCAGTACTTC.

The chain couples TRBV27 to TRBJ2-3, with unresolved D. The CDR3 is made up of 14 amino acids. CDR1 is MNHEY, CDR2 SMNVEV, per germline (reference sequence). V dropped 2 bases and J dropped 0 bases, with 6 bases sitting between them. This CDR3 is CASSLAASTDTQYF. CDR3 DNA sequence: TGTGCCAGCAGTTTAGCGGCTAGCACAGATACGCAGTATTTT.

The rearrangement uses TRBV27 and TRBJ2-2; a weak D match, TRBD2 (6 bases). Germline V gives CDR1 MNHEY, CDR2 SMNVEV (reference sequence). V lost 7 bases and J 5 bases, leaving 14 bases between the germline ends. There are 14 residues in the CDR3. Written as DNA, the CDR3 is TGTGCCAGCACTCCGTTTCGGGGGACCGGGGAGCTGTTTTTT. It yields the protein CASTPFRGTGELFF.

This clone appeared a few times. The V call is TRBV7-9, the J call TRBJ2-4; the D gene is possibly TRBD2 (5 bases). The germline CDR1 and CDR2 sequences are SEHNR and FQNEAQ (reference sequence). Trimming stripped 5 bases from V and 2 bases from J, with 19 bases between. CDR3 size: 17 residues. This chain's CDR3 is CASSPPWRMGTKNIQYF. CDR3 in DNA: TGTGCCAGCAGCCCCCCGTGGAGGATGGGGACCAAAAACATTCAGTACTTC.

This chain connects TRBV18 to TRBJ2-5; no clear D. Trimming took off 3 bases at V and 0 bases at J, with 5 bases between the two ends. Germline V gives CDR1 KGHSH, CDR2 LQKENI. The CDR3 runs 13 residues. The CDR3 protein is CASSPQYQETQYF. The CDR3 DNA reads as TGTGCCAGCTCACCTCAGTACCAAGAGACCCAGTACTTC. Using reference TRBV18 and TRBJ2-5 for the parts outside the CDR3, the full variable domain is NAGVMQNPRHLVRRRGQEARLRCSPMKGHSHVYWYRQLPEEGLKFMVYLQKENIIDESGMPKERFSAEFPKEGPSILRIQQVVRGDSAAYFCASSPQYQETQYFGPGTRLLVL.

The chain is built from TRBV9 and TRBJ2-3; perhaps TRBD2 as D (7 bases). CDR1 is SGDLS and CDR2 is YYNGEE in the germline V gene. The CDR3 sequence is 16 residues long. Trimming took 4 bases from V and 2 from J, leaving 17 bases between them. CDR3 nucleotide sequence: TGTGCCAGCAGCATTCAGGGGAGGGCTCTCACAGATACGCAGTATTTT. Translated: CASSIQGRALTDTQYF.

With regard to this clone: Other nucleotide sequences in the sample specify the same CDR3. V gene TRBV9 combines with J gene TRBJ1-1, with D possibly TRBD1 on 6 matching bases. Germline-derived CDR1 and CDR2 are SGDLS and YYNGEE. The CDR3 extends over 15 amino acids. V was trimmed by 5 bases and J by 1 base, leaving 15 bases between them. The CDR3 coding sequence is TGTGCCAGCAGTGCACACCCGGGACAGAACACTGAAGCTTTCTTT. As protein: CASSAHPGQNTEAFF.

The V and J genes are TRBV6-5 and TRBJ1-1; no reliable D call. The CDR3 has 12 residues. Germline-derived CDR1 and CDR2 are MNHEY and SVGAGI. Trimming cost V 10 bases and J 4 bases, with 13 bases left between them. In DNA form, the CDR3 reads TGTGCCACCGGGGAGGGTGGCACTGAAGCTTTCTTT. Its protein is CATGEGGTEAFF.

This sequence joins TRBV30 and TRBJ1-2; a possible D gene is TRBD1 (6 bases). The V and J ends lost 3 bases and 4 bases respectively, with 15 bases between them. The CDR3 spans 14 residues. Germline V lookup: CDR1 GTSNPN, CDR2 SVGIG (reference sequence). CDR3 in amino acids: CAWSAIRQVYGYTF. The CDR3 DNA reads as TGTGCCTGGAGCGCAATAAGACAGGTCTATGGCTACACCTTC.

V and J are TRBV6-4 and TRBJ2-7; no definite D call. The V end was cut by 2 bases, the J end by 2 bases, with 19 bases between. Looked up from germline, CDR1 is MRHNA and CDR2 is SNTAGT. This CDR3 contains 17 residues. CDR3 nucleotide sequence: TGTGCCAGCAGTGACCTACAATGGGCCCTCACACCCTACGAGCAGTACTTC. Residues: CASSDLQWALTPYEQYF.

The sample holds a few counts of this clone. The CDR3 region is CAIRSGTDTGELFF. The CDR3 coding sequence is TGTGCCATCAGGAGCGGCACCGACACCGGGGAGCTGTTTTTT. The chain has TRBV10-3 and TRBJ2-2; a possible D gene is TRBD2 (5 bases). CDR3 length: 14 residues. Trimming took 6 bases from V and 3 from J, leaving 11 bases between them. Germline assignment: CDR1 ENHRY and CDR2 SYGVKD.

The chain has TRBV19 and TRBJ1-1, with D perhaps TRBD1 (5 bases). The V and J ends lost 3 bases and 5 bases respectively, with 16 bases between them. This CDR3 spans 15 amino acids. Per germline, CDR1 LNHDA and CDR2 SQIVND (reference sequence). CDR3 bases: TGTGCCAGTAGTATTGGAGGGGTGGGAAAGACTGAAGCTTTCTTT. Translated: CASSIGGVGKTEAFF. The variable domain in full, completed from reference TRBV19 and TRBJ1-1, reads DGGITQSPKYLFRKEGQNVTLSCEQNLNHDAMYWYRQDPGQGLRLIYYSQIVNDFQKGDIAEGYSVSREKKESFPLTVTSAQKNPTAFYLCASSIGGVGKTEAFFGQGTRLTVV.

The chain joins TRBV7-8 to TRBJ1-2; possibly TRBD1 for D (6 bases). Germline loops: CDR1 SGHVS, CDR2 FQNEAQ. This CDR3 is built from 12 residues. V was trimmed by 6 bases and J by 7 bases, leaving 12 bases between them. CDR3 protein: CASRDTGFGYTF. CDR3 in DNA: TGTGCCAGCAGAGATACAGGGTTTGGCTACACCTTC.

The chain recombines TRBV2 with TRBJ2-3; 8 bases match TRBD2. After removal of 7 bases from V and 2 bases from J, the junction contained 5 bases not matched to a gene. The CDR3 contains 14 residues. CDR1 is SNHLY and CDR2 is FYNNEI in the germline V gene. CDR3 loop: CASKGGGYTDTQYF. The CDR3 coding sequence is TGTGCCAGCAAGGGCGGGGGGTACACAGATACGCAGTATTTT.

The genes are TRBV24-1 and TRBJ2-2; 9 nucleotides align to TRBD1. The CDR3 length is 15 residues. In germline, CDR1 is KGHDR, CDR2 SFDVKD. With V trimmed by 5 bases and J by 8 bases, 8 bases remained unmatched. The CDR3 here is CATSALTGGPGELFF. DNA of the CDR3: TGTGCCACCAGTGCCCTGACAGGGGGTCCTGGGGAGCTGTTTTTT.